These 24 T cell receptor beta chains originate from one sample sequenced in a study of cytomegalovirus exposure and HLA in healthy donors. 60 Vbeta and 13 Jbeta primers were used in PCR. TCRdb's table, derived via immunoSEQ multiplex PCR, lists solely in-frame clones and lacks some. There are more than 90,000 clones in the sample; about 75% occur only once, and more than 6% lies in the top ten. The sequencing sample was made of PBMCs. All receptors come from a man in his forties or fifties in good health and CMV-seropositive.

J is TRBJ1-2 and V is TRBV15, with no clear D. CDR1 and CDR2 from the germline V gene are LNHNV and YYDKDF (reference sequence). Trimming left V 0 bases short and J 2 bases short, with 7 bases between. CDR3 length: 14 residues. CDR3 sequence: CATSRDAGNYGYTF. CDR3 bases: TGTGCCACCAGCAGAGATGCAGGCAACTATGGCTACACCTTC.

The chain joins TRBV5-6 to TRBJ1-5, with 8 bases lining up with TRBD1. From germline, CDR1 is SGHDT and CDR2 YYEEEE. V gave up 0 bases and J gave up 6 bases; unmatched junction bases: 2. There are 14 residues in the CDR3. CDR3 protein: CASSLGTGSQPQHF. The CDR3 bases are TGTGCCAGCAGCTTGGGGACAGGGTCTCAGCCCCAGCATTTT.

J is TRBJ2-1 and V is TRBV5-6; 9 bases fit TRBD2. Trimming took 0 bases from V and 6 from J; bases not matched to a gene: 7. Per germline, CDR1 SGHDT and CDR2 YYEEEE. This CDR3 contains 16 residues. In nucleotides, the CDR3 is TGTGCCAGCAGCTTGGAGGGACTAGCCCTATTCAATGAGCAGTTCTTC. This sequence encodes CASSLEGLALFNEQFF.

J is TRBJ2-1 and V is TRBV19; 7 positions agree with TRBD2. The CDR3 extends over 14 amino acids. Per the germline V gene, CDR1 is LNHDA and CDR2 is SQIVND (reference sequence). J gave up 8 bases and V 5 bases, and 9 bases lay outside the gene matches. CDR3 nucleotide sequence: TGTGCCAGTAGTGGGGGACTACGGAGGGATGAGCAGTTCTTC. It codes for CASSGGLRRDEQFF.

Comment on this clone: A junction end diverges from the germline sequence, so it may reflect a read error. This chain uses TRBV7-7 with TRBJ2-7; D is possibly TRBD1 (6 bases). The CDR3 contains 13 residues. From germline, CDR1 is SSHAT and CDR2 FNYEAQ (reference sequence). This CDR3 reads CASSPGQTYEQYF. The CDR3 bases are TGTGCTAGCAGCCCAGGACAGACCTACGAGCAGTACTTC.

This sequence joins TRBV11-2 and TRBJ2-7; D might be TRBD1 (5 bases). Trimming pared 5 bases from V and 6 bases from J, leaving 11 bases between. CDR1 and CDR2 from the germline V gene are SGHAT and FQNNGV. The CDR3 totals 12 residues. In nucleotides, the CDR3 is TGTGCCAGCAGCATACAGGTTTCCGAGCAGTACTTC. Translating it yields CASSIQVSEQYF.

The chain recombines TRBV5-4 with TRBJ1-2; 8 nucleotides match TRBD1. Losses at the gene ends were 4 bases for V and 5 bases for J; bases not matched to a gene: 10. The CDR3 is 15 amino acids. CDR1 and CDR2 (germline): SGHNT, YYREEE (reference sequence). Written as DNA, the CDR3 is TGTGCCAGCAGCCCGCAGGGGGCCGATCTATATGGCTACACCTTC. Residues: CASSPQGADLYGYTF.

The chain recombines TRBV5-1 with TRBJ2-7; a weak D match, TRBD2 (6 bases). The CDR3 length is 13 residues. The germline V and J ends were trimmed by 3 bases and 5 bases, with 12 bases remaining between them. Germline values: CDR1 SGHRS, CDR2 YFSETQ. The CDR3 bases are TGCGCCAGCAGCTGGAGGGGCGCCAACGAGCAGTACTTC. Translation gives CASSWRGANEQYF.

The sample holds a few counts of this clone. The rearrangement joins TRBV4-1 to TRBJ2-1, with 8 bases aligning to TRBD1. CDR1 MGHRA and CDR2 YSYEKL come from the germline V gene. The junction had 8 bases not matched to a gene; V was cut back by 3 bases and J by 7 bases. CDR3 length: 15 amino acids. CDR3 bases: TGCGCCAGCAGCCAGAATCAGGGGGCGCCGAATGAGCAGTTCTTC. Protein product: CASSQNQGAPNEQFF.

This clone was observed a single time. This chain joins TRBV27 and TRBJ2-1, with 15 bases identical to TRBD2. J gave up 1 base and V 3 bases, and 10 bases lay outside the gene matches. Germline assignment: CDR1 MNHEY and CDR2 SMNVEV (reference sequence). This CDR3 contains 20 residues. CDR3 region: CASSLYRTSGGADSYNEQFF. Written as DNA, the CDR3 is TGTGCCAGCAGTTTGTACCGGACTAGCGGGGGGGCCGATTCCTACAATGAGCAGTTCTTC.

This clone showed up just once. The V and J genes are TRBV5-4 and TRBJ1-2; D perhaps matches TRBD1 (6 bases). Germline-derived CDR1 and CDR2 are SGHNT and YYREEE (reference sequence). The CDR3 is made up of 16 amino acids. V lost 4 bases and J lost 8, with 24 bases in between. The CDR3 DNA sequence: TGTGCCAGCAGCCCGACCGGGACACACGCGTCGTTGGGCTACACCTTC. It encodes CASSPTGTHASLGYTF.

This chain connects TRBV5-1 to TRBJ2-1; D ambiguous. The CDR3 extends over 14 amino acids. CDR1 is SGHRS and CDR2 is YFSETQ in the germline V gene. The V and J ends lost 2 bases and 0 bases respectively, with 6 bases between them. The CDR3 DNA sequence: TGCGCCAGCAGCTTACCGAGCTCCTACAATGAGCAGTTCTTC. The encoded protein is CASSLPSSYNEQFF.

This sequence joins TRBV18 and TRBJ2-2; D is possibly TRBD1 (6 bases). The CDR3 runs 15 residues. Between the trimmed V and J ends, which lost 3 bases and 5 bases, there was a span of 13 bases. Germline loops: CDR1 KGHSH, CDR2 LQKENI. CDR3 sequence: CASSPTGSVTGELFF. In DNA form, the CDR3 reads TGTGCCAGCTCACCCACAGGGAGTGTGACCGGGGAGCTGTTTTTT.

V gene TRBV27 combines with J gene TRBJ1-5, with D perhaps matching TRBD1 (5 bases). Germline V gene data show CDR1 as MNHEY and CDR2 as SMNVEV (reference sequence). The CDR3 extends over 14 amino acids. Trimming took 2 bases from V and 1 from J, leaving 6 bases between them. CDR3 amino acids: CASSLGGSNQPQHF. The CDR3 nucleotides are TGTGCCAGCAGTTTAGGGGGGAGCAATCAGCCCCAGCATTTT.

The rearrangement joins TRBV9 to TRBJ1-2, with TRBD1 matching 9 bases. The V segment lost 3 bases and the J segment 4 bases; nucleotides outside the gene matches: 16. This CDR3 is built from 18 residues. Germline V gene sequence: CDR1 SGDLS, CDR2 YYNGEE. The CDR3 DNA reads TGTGCCAGCAGCGCCCGATCCGGGACAGGGATTAGTTCCTATGGCTACACCTTC. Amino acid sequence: CASSARSGTGISSYGYTF.

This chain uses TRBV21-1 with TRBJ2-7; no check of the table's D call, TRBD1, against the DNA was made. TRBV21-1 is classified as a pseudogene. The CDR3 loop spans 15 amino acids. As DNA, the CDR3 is TGTGCCAGCAGCAAAGGACAGGAGAGCTCCTACGAGCAGTACTTC. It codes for CASSKGQESSYEQYF.

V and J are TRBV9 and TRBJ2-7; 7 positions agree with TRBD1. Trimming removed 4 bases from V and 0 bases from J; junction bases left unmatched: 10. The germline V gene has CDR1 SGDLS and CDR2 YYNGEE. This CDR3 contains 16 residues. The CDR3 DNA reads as TGTGCCAGCAGCCTCGGGCAGGACAGGTTCTCCTACGAGCAGTACTTC. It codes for CASSLGQDRFSYEQYF.

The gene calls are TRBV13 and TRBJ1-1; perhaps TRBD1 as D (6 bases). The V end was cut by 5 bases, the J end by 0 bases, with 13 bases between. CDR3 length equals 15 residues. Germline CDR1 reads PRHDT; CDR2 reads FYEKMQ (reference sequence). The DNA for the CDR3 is TGTGCCAGCAGCCACCTTGGGACATTGAACACTGAAGCTTTCTTT. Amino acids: CASSHLGTLNTEAFF.

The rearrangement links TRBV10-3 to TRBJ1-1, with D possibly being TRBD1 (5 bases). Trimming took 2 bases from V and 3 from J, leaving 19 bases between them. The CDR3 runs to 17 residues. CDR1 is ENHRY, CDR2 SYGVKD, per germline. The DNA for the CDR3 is TGTGCCATCAGTGAGGAGAGCGGTCGGGGGTGGGACACTGAAGCTTTCTTT. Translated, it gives CAISEESGRGWDTEAFF.

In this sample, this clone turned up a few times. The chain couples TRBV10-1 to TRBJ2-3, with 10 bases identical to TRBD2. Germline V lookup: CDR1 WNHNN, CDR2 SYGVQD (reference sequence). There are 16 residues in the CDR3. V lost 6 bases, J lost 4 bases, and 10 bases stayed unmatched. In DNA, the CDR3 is TGCGCCAGCAGCGGGACCCAAGCGGGGGGGGCAGATACGCAGTATTTT. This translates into CASSGTQAGGADTQYF.

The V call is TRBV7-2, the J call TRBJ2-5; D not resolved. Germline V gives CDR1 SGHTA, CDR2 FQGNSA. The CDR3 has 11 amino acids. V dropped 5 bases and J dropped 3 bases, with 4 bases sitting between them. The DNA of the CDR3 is TGTGCCAGCAGCCCCAAAGAGACCCAGTACTTC. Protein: CASSPKETQYF.

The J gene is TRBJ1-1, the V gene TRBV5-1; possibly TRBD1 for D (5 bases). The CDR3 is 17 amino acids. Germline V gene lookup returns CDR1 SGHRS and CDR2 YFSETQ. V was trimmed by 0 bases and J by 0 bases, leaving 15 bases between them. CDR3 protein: CASSLAPATGLNTEAFF. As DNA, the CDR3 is TGCGCCAGCAGCTTGGCCCCGGCTACAGGTTTGAACACTGAAGCTTTCTTT.

For the CDR3, the DNA is TGTGCCAGCAGCTTGGCAGCGGGAGGGCCGGGAGGCGAGCAGTACTTC. Protein: CASSLAAGGPGGEQYF. The chain is built from TRBV5-4 and TRBJ2-7, with 10 bases identical to TRBD2. The germline gives CDR1 SGHNT, CDR2 YYREEE (reference sequence). Trimming cost V 0 bases and J 6 bases; bases outside gene matches: 9. The CDR3 spans 16 residues.

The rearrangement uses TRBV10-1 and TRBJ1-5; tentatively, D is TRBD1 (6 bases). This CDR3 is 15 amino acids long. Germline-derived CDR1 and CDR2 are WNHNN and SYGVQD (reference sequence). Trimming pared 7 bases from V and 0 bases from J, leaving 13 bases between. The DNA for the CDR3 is TGCGCCAGCACTGGGAGGGGGTATAGCAATCAGCCCCAGCATTTT. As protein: CASTGRGYSNQPQHF.